This T cell receptor (beta chain) came from a study of T cell responses to AZD1222 COVID-19 vaccine. The CDR3 loop spans 16 amino acids. V lost 0 bases to trimming and J lost 6 bases, with 17 bases between them. Germline CDR1 and CDR2: MNHEY and SVGAGI. Remarks on this clone: Its specificity is unknown.

Here immunoSEQ multiplex PCR was the method, and the copy in TCRdb shows in-frame clones only, minus some. The data show about 120,000 clones, around 92% seen once. The study's findings and limits: Spike-specific TCR breadth and depth were elevated following two AZD1222 doses. Within unmutated variant regions lay the reported targets of nearly half of spike-specific TCRs. Donors were chiefly white British, with a greater number of females, and clonal diversity was perhaps underestimated.

The chain has TRBV6-5 and TRBJ1-1; D remains unclear. This receptor was obtained from an adult in good health. The sequenced sample was peripheral blood, obtained on day 0 of AZD1222 vaccination. CDR3 DNA sequence: TGTGCCAGCAGTTACTCTACGAGACACGGTCGGTCTGAAGCTTTCTTT. Its protein product is CASSYSTRHGRSEAFF.